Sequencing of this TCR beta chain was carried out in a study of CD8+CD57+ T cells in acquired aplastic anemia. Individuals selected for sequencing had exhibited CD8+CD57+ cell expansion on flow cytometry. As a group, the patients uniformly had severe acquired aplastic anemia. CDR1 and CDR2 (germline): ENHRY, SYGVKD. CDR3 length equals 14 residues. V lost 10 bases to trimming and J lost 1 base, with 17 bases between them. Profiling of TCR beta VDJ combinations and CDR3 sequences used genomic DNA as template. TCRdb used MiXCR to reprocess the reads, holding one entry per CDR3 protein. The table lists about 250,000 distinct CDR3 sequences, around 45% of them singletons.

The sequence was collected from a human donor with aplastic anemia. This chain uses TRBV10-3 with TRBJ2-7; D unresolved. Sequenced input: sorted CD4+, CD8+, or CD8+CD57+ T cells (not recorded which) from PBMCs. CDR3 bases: TGTGCCACCGGCTCAATTCTCGGGTCCTACGAGCAGTACTTC. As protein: CATGSILGSYEQYF.